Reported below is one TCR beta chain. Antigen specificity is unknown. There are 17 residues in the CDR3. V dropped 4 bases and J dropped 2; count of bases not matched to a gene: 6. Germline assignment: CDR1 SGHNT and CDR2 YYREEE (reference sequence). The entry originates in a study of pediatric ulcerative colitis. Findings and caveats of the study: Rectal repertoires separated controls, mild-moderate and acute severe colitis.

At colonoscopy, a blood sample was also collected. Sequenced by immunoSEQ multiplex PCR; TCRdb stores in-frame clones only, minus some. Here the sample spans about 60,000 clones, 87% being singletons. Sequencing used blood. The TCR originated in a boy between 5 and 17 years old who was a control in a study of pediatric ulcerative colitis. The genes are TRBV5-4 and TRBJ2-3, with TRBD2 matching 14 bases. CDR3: CASSRKGLAGATDTQYF. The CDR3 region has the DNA TGTGCCAGCAGCCGCAAGGGACTAGCGGGGGCCACAGATACGCAGTATTTT.